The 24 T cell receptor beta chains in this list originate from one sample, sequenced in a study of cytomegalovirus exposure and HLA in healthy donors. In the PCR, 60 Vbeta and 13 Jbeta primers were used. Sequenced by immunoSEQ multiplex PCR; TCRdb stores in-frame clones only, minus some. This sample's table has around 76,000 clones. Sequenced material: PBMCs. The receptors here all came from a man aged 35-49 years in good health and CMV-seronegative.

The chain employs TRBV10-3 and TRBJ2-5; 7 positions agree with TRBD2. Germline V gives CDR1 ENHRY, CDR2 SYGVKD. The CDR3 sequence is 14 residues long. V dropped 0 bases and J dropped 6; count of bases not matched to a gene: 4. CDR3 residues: CAISESGGGQTQYF. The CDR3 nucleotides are TGTGCCATCAGTGAGTCGGGCGGGGGACAGACCCAGTACTTC.

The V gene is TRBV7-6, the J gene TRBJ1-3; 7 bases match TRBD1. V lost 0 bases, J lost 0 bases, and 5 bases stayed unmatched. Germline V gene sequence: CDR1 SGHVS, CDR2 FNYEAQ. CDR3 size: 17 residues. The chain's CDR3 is CASSLARDRDSGNTIYF. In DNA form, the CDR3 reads TGTGCCAGCAGCTTAGCGAGGGACAGAGACTCTGGAAACACCATATATTTT. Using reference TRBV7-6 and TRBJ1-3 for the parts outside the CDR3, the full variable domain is GAGVSQSPRYKVTKRGQDVALRCDPISGHVSLYWYRQALGQGPEFLTYFNYEAQQDKSGLPNDRFSAERPEGSISTLTIQRTEQRDSAMYRCASSLARDRDSGNTIYFGEGSWLTVV.

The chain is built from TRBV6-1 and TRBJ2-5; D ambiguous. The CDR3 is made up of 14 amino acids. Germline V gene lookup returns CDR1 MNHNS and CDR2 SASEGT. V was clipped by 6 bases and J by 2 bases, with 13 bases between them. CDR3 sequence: CASRPRGIQETQYF. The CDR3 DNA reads TGTGCCAGCAGGCCACGAGGTATTCAAGAGACCCAGTACTTC.

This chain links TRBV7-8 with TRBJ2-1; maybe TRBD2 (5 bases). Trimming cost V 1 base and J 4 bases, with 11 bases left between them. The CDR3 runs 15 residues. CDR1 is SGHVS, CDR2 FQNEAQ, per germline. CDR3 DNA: TGTGCCAGCAGCTTAGACAAACTAGAGTACAATGAGCAGTTCTTC. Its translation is CASSLDKLEYNEQFF. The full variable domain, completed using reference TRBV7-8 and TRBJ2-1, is GAGVSQSPRYKVAKRGQDVALRCDPISGHVSLFWYQQALGQGPEFLTYFQNEAQLDKSGLPSDRFFAERPEGSVSTLKIQRTQQEDSAVYLCASSLDKLEYNEQFFGPGTRLTVL.

The CDR3 region has the DNA TGTGCCACCAGCAGAGATCAGGGGGTGAGAAAACTGTTTTTT. This codes for CATSRDQGVRKLFF. The V gene is TRBV15, the J gene TRBJ1-4; the match to TRBD1 covers 7 bases. Germline assignment: CDR1 LNHNV and CDR2 YYDKDF (reference sequence). This CDR3 is 14 amino acids long. V was pared by 0 bases and J by 10 bases, with 5 bases of the junction left unmatched.

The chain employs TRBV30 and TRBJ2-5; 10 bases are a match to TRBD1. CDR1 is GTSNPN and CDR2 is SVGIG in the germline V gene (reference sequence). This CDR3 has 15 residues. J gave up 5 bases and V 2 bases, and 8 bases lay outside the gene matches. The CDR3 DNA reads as TGTGCCTGGAGTCAAAAGACAGGGGGCCCTGAGACCCAGTACTTC. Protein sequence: CAWSQKTGGPETQYF.

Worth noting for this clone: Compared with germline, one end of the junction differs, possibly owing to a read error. For the CDR3, the DNA is TGTGCTAGCAGCCACCTAGCGGGAGGGCCTGACAATGAGCAGTTCTTC. Its protein product is CASSHLAGGPDNEQFF. The chain joins TRBV7-7 to TRBJ2-1, with 12 bases identical to TRBD2. Germline values: CDR1 SSHAT, CDR2 FNYEAQ (reference sequence). This CDR3 region has 16 residues.

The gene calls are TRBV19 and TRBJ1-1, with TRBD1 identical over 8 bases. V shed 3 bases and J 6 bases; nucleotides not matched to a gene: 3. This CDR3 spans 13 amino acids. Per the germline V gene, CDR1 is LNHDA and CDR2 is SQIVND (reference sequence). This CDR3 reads CASSIRGQAEAFF. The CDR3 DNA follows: TGTGCCAGTAGTATCAGGGGGCAGGCTGAAGCTTTCTTT.

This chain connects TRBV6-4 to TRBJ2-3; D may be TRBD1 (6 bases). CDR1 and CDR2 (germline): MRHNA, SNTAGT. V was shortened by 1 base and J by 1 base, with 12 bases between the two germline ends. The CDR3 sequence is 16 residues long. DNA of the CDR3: TGTGCCAGCAGTGACTTATGGGGGCAAGGCACAGATACGCAGTATTTT. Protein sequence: CASSDLWGQGTDTQYF.

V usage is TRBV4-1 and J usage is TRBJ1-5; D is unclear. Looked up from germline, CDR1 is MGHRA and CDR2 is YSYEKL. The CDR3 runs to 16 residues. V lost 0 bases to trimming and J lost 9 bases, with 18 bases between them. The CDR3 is CASSQDSMSGIRPQHF. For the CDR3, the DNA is TGCGCCAGCAGCCAAGATAGTATGTCAGGTATCCGGCCCCAGCATTTT.

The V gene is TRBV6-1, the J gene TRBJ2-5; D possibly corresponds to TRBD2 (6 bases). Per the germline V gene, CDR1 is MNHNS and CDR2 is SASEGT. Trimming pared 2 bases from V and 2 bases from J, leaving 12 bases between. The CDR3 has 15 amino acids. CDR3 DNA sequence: TGTGCCAGCAGTGAAATTAGCGGCCAACAAGAGACCCAGTACTTC. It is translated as CASSEISGQQETQYF.

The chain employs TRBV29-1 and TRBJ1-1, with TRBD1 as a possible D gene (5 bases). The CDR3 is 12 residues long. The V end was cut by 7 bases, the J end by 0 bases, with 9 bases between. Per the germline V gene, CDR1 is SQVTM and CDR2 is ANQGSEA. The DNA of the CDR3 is TGCAGCGCCGGGGGGGTGAACACTGAAGCTTTCTTT. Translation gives CSAGGVNTEAFF. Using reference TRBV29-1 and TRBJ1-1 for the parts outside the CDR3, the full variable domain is SAVISQKPSRDICQRGTSLTIQCQVDSQVTMMFWYRQQPGQSLTLIATANQGSEATYESGFVIDKFPISRPNLTFSTLTVSNMSPEDSSIYLCSAGGVNTEAFFGQGTRLTVV.

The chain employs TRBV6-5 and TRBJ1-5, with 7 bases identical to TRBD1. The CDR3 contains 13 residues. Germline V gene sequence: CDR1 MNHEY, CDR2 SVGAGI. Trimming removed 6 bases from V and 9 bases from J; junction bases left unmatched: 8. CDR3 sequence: CASSYTGAGPQHF. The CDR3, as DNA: TGTGCCAGCAGCTACACAGGGGCCGGGCCCCAGCATTTT.

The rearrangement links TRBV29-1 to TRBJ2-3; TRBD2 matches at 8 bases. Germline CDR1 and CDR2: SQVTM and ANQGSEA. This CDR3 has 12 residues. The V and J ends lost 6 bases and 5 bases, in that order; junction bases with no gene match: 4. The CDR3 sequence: CSVSGRGDTQYF. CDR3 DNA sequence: TGCAGCGTGAGCGGGAGAGGAGATACGCAGTATTTT.

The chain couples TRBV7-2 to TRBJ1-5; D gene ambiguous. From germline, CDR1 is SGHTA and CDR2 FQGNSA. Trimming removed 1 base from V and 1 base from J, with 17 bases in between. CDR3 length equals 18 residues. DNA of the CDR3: TGTGCCAGCAGCTTAGGCCGGGGATTGGACGGGAGCAATCAGCCCCAGCATTTT. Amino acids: CASSLGRGLDGSNQPQHF.

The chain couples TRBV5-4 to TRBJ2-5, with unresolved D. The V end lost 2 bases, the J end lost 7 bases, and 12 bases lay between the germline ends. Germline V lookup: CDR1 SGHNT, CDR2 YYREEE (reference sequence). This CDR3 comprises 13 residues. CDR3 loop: CASSFDTPGTQYF. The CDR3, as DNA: TGTGCCAGCAGCTTCGATACCCCGGGGACCCAGTACTTC.

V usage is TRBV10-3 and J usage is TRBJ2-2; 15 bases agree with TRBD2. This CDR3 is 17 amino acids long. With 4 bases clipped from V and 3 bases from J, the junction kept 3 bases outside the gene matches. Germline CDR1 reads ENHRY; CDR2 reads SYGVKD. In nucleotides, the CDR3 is TGTGCCATCAGTGGGGGACTAGCGGGAGGTGACACCGGGGAGCTGTTTTTT. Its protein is CAISGGLAGGDTGELFF.

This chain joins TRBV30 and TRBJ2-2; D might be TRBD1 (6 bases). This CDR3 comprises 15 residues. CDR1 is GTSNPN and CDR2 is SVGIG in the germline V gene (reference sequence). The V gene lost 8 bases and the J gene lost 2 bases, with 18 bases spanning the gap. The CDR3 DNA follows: TGTGCCCAACAATCAGGACAGCTTAACACCGGGGAGCTGTTTTTT. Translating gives CAQQSGQLNTGELFF. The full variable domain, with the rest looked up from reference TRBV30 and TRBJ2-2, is SQTIHQWPATLVQPVGSPLSLECTVEGTSNPNLYWYRQAAGRGLQLLFYSVGIGQISSEVPQNLSASRPQDRQFILSSKKLLLSDSGFYLCAQQSGQLNTGELFFGEGSRLTVL.

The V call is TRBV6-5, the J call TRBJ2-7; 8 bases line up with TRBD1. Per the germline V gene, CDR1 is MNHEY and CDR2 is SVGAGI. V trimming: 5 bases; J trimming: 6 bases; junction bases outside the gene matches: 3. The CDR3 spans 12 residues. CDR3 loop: CASSRDRGEQYF. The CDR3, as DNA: TGTGCCAGCAGTAGAGACAGGGGCGAGCAGTACTTC.

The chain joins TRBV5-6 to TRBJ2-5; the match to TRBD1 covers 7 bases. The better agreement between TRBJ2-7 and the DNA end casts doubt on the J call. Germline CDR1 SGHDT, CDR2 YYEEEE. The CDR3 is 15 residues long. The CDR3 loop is CASSFPGQLTYEQYF. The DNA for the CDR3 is TGTGCCAGCAGCTTCCCGGGACAGTTGACCTACGAGCAGTACTTC.

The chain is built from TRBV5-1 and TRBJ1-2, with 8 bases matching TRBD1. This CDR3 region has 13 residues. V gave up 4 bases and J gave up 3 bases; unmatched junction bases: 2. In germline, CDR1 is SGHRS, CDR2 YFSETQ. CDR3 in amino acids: CASSPQGDYGYTF. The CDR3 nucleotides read TGCGCCAGCAGCCCACAGGGGGACTATGGCTACACCTTC.

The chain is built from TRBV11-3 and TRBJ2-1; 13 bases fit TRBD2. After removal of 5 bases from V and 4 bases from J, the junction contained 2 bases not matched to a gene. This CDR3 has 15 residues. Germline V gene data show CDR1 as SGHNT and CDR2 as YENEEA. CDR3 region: CASSQGLAGYNEQFF. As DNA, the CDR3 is TGTGCCAGCAGCCAGGGACTAGCGGGGTACAATGAGCAGTTCTTC.

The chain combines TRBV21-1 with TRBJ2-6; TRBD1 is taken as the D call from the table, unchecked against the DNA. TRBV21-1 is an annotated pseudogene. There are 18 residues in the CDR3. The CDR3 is CASSKVTGRTSGANVLTF. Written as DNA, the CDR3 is TGTGCCAGCAGCAAGGTCACAGGGCGAACCTCTGGGGCCAACGTCCTGACTTTC.

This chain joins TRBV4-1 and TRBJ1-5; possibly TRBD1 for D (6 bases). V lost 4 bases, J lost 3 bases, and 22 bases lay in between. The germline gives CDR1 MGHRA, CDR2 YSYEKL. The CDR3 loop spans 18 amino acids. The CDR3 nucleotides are TGCGCCAGCAGCCGCCTGGCGCGGGGGCAGGTTGACAATCAGCCCCAGCATTTT. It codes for CASSRLARGQVDNQPQHF.